These 27 T cell receptor beta chains came from one sample sequenced in a study of beta chain features in type 1 diabetes. Study results and limitations: People with Type 1 diabetes carried modestly yet significantly shorter TCRB CDR3s in all four CD4+ subsets.

Expressed TCRB transcripts were sequenced after all isolated RNA was converted to cDNA. Measured with immunoSEQ multiplex PCR; TCRdb has only the in-frame clones, and not every one. The sample has a few hundred thousand clones, roughly an eighth seen once. Antigens for these TCRs are unknown. Material: naive CD4+ T cells from blood. The receptor source for this set is a woman aged 18 to 35 with type 1 diabetes.

This rearrangement joins TRBV7-2 to TRBJ2-7; 11 nucleotides align to TRBD1. The CDR3 consists of 16 residues. CDR1 is SGHTA, CDR2 FQGNSA, per germline. V lost 5 bases and J lost 3; bases outside the gene matches: 9. In nucleotides, the CDR3 is TGTGCCAGCAGCGGACAGGGGGCCGGAATTTTCTACGAGCAGTACTTC. Amino acid sequence: CASSGQGAGIFYEQYF.

This CDR3 is CASSSTGGGEAFF. CDR3 DNA: TGTGCCAGCAGCTCGACAGGGGGCGGTGAAGCTTTCTTT. V gene TRBV7-2 combines with J gene TRBJ1-1, with 10 bases matching TRBD1. The CDR3 is 13 amino acids. The V gene's germline CDR1 is SGHTA and CDR2 FQGNSA. V lost 4 bases to trimming and J lost 7 bases; unmatched junction nucleotides: 3.

This clone was seen more than once but under ten times. V is TRBV7-2 and J is TRBJ2-3; D perhaps matches TRBD2 (6 bases). Germline V CDR1 and CDR2: SGHTA, FQGNSA. Trimming cost V 2 bases and J 6 bases, with 12 bases left between them. The CDR3 length is 14 residues. DNA for the CDR3: TGTGCCAGCAGCTTACTAGCGCTGCGGGATACGCAGTATTTT. Amino acid sequence: CASSLLALRDTQYF.

The genes are TRBV1 and TRBJ2-7; the table's D call of TRBD1 was not tested on the DNA. TRBV1 is marked as a pseudogene. The length of the CDR3 is 15 residues. DNA of the CDR3: TGCACCAGCAGCTCCCGACAGTCCCAATGCTACGAGCAGTACTTC. Translating it yields CTSSSRQSQCYEQYF.

The sample holds a few counts of this clone. The V and J genes are TRBV5-4 and TRBJ2-7; weak D call: TRBD1 (5 bases). Germline-derived CDR1 and CDR2 are SGHNT and YYREEE (reference sequence). Between the trimmed V and J ends, which lost 4 bases and 4 bases, there was a span of 9 bases. The CDR3 has 12 residues. This CDR3 is CASSIDRYEQYF. CDR3 nucleotides: TGTGCCAGCAGCATTGACAGATACGAGCAGTACTTC.

The chain couples TRBV5-6 to TRBJ2-5; D may be TRBD1 (6 bases). V was trimmed by 4 bases and J by 5 bases, leaving 21 bases between them. This CDR3 spans 16 amino acids. Germline CDR1 is SGHDT and CDR2 is YYEEEE. The CDR3 DNA follows: TGTGCCAGCAGCCAGAGGACAGTGCCCGGCGGGGAGACCCAGTACTTC. Residues: CASSQRTVPGGETQYF.

This clone showed up just a few times. The chain carries TRBV7-2 and TRBJ1-2, with TRBD1 identical over 10 bases. This CDR3 is 15 amino acids long. Germline CDR1 SGHTA, CDR2 FQGNSA. Trimming removed 6 bases from V and 7 bases from J; junction bases left unmatched: 11. Written as DNA, the CDR3 is TGTGCCAGCAGTCGTGAGGGGGACAGGGGTGGTGGCTACACCTTC. It encodes CASSREGDRGGGYTF.

This clone appeared a few times. The CDR3 DNA reads TGTGCCAGCAGCTCAGGGATGGAGGAGACCCAGTACTTC. Amino acid sequence: CASSSGMEETQYF. The V gene is TRBV21-1, the J gene TRBJ2-5; TRBD1 was called by the table and not checked on the DNA. TRBV21-1 corresponds to a pseudogene. CDR3 length equals 13 residues.

This clone was counted a few times. The chain couples TRBV15 to TRBJ2-5, with 7 bases identical to TRBD1. Germline loops: CDR1 LNHNV, CDR2 YYDKDF (reference sequence). V lost 0 bases to trimming and J lost 2 bases; unmatched junction nucleotides: 6. The CDR3 is 16 residues long. The CDR3 is CATSRELGTAQETQYF. CDR3 in DNA: TGTGCCACCAGCAGAGAGTTGGGGACAGCACAAGAGACCCAGTACTTC.

V is TRBV7-8 and J is TRBJ1-3; 8 bases match TRBD1. The CDR3 covers 15 residues. The V gene's germline CDR1 is SGHVS and CDR2 FQNEAQ. V was clipped by 4 bases and J by 4 bases; unmatched bases: 6. The CDR3: CASSSIRDRGNTIYF. CDR3 DNA: TGTGCCAGCAGCTCGATCCGGGACAGGGGAAACACCATATATTTT.

This clone was observed a few times. V and J are TRBV7-3 and TRBJ1-1, with no clear D. The ends were cut back, 5 bases at V and 4 bases at J, with 14 bases in the middle. Germline lookup yields CDR1 SGHTA and CDR2 FQGTGA. The CDR3 loop spans 14 amino acids. CDR3 DNA sequence: TGTGCCAGCAGCCCAACAGAGTTGGGCACTGAAGCTTTCTTT. Translated: CASSPTELGTEAFF.

The V call is TRBV29-1, the J call TRBJ1-1; possibly TRBD1 for D (6 bases). The CDR3 is made up of 13 amino acids. V lost 4 bases to trimming and J lost 4 bases, with 13 bases between them. Germline CDR1 reads SQVTM; CDR2 reads ANQGSEA. CDR3 loop: CSVGSGVGTEAFF. The CDR3 DNA is TGCAGCGTTGGGTCAGGGGTGGGCACTGAAGCTTTCTTT.

The gene calls are TRBV6-6 and TRBJ1-4; maybe TRBD1 (6 bases). Germline CDR1 is MNHNY and CDR2 is SVGAGI (reference sequence). The length of the CDR3 is 14 residues. Deletions cut 0 bases from V and 8 bases from J, with 10 bases between. The CDR3 spells CASSYSSGEEKLFF. The CDR3 nucleotides read TGTGCCAGCAGTTACTCGTCAGGGGAGGAAAAACTGTTTTTT.

J is TRBJ1-2 and V is TRBV6-4; a possible D gene is TRBD1 (6 bases). From germline, CDR1 is MRHNA and CDR2 SNTAGT. The V end was cut by 2 bases, the J end by 2 bases, with 12 bases between. The CDR3 covers 15 residues. The CDR3 is CASSDHGTSNYGYTF. Here the CDR3 DNA reads TGTGCCAGCAGTGACCACGGGACATCGAACTATGGCTACACCTTC.

V is TRBV11-2 and J is TRBJ2-5; 9 bases match TRBD1. The CDR3 runs to 16 residues. With V trimmed by 3 bases and J by 4 bases, 9 bases remained unmatched. Germline V gene sequence: CDR1 SGHAT, CDR2 FQNNGV. The CDR3 loop is CASSFITGGPRETQYF. For the CDR3, the DNA is TGTGCCAGCAGCTTTATAACAGGGGGCCCGCGAGAGACCCAGTACTTC.

The V gene is TRBV7-2, the J gene TRBJ2-3; D gene ambiguous. Between the trimmed V and J ends, which lost 4 bases and 1 base, there was a span of 9 bases. Germline assignment: CDR1 SGHTA and CDR2 FQGNSA. This CDR3 has 14 amino acids. CDR3 nucleotides: TGTGCCAGCAGCTCCCCGTCAGGCACAGATACGCAGTATTTT. This gives the protein CASSSPSGTDTQYF.

This clone was observed a handful of times. The gene calls are TRBV15 and TRBJ2-3; 12 nucleotides line up with TRBD2. V dropped 6 bases and J dropped 8; count of bases not matched to a gene: 15. Germline V gene lookup returns CDR1 LNHNV and CDR2 YYDKDF (reference sequence). The CDR3 runs to 17 residues. CDR3 DNA: TGTGCCACCAGAGCTGAGTCGGCTAGCGGGAGGGCAGGTACGCAGTATTTT. This codes for CATRAESASGRAGTQYF.

This clone was found a few times. This chain links TRBV11-3 with TRBJ2-5; 8 nucleotides align to TRBD2. The germline CDR1 and CDR2 sequences are SGHNT and YENEEA. The CDR3 is 11 residues long. V lost 7 bases and J lost 7; bases outside the gene matches: 2. CDR3 in amino acids: CASTRGGTQYF. The CDR3 nucleotides are TGTGCCAGCACCCGGGGGGGGACCCAGTACTTC.

J is TRBJ1-2 and V is TRBV29-1, with D possibly matching TRBD1 (6 bases). V was pared by 7 bases and J by 8 bases, with 17 bases between. From germline, CDR1 is SQVTM and CDR2 ANQGSEA. The CDR3 has 12 residues. CDR3 region: CSGDTGYAGYTF. The CDR3 DNA reads TGCAGCGGCGATACAGGGTACGCGGGCTACACCTTC.

The table lists this clone with a few counts. The chain joins TRBV7-9 to TRBJ1-6; 7 positions match TRBD1. Trimming at V came to 1 base and at J to 3 bases, leaving 3 bases not matched to a gene. Germline values: CDR1 SEHNR, CDR2 FQNEAQ (reference sequence). The CDR3 extends over 16 amino acids. The CDR3, as DNA: TGTGCCAGCAGCTTAGGTTCAGGGGGCTATAATTCACCCCTCCACTTT. This sequence encodes CASSLGSGGYNSPLHF.

Only one count was recorded for this clone. The CDR3 nucleotides read TGTGCCAGCAGCTTAAGGGGTAGCGGGAGAGGGGAGCAGTTCTTC. Translated, it gives CASSLRGSGRGEQFF. The chain couples TRBV7-3 to TRBJ2-1; 9 nucleotides match TRBD2. Trimming at V came to 1 base and at J to 10 bases, leaving 8 bases not matched to a gene. This CDR3 has 15 amino acids. Germline CDR1 and CDR2: SGHTA and FQGTGA.

This clone was counted only a few times. V is TRBV23-1 and J is TRBJ1-1; D possibly corresponds to TRBD1 (6 bases). TRBV23-1 is assigned to the ORF class and has an uncertain function. With 5 bases removed from V and 5 bases from J, the gap between germline ends came to 21 bases. This CDR3 is built from 16 residues. The CDR3 is CASSSSNREEVTEAFF. CDR3 DNA sequence: TGCGCCAGCAGTTCCAGCAACAGGGAAGAAGTTACTGAAGCTTTCTTT.

V usage is TRBV27 and J usage is TRBJ1-1; weak D call: TRBD1 (6 bases). CDR3 size: 14 residues. Trimming removed 3 bases at V and 4 bases at J, with 12 bases between. Germline CDR1 MNHEY, CDR2 SMNVEV (reference sequence). CDR3 sequence: CASSLGQGTTEAFF. In DNA, the CDR3 is TGTGCCAGCAGTTTGGGGCAGGGGACCACTGAAGCTTTCTTT.

This chain joins TRBV5-1 and TRBJ1-5; D call uncertain. V shed 4 bases and J shed 5 bases, with 10 bases lying between them. The CDR3 covers 13 residues. From germline, CDR1 is SGHRS and CDR2 YFSETQ. The CDR3 DNA follows: TGCGCCAGCAGCCCGGGGAGGGATCAGCCCCAGCATTTT. This translates into CASSPGRDQPQHF.

V usage is TRBV30 and J usage is TRBJ1-4; 10 bases match TRBD1. Germline CDR1 is GTSNPN and CDR2 is SVGIG (reference sequence). The length of the CDR3 is 14 residues. Trimming removed 3 bases from V and 7 bases from J; junction bases left unmatched: 5. The CDR3 DNA sequence: TGTGCCTGGAGACGACAGGGGGCGCCTGAAAAACTGTTTTTT. Translation: CAWRRQGAPEKLFF.

The V and J genes are TRBV25-1 and TRBJ2-2, with a possible D match to TRBD1 (6 bases). The CDR3 length is 15 residues. The germline gives CDR1 MGHDK, CDR2 SYGVNS. Deletions cut 6 bases from V and 0 bases from J, with 11 bases between. The DNA of the CDR3 is TGTGCCAGCAGCCCTACAGGGACGAACACCGGGGAGCTGTTTTTT. This sequence encodes CASSPTGTNTGELFF.

The chain combines TRBV2 with TRBJ2-7; a possible D gene is TRBD1 (6 bases). CDR1 SNHLY and CDR2 FYNNEI come from the germline V gene. The CDR3 covers 11 residues. Trimming pared 7 bases from V and 4 bases from J, leaving 8 bases between. CDR3 coding DNA: TGTGCCAGCACGCAGGGGTACGAGCAGTACTTC. Amino acids: CASTQGYEQYF.